Presented here are 28 T cell receptor beta chains from one specimen sequenced in a study of T cell changes during pregnancy in multiple sclerosis. The method was immunoSEQ multiplex PCR; TCRdb's version includes in-frame clones alone and lacks a portion of them. The table shows tens of thousands of clones, with around nine tenths occurring only once. Material: peripheral blood, obtained after pregnancy. Source of these receptors: a female donor in good health, enrolled as a control in a pregnancy study.

This chain uses TRBV10-3 with TRBJ2-2; D not certain. The CDR3 runs 12 residues. V dropped 3 bases and J dropped 7 bases, with 6 bases sitting between them. The germline CDR1 and CDR2 sequences are ENHRY and SYGVKD. The CDR3 here is CAISDGRGELFF. The CDR3 DNA reads TGTGCCATCAGTGATGGGCGCGGGGAGCTGTTTTTT.

This clone was picked up one time. The genes are TRBV6-5 and TRBJ2-3; D is undetermined. Germline CDR1 and CDR2: MNHEY and SVGAGI. The CDR3 loop spans 13 amino acids. Trimming took off 6 bases at V and 3 bases at J, with 10 bases between the two ends. DNA for the CDR3: TGTGCCAGCAGAGCGTTTGGGACAGATACGCAGTATTTT. It specifies CASRAFGTDTQYF.

This clone was seen just once. This chain joins TRBV15 and TRBJ2-1; a weak D match, TRBD1 (6 bases). V was shortened by 0 bases and J by 2 bases, with 11 bases between the two germline ends. CDR3 size: 16 residues. In germline, CDR1 is LNHNV, CDR2 YYDKDF (reference sequence). The CDR3 loop is CATSRETQGPYNEQFF. CDR3 bases: TGTGCCACCAGCAGAGAGACCCAGGGGCCCTACAATGAGCAGTTCTTC.

The rearrangement joins TRBV28 to TRBJ2-5; TRBD2 matches 8 bases. After removal of 5 bases from V and 3 bases from J, the junction contained 8 bases not matched to a gene. The CDR3 consists of 15 residues. Per germline, CDR1 MDHEN and CDR2 SYDVKM. The CDR3 region is CASSIPTSAKETQYF. CDR3 nucleotides: TGTGCCAGCAGTATCCCGACTAGCGCTAAAGAGACCCAGTACTTC.

The CDR3 DNA is TGCAGTGCCGCCCGTCGAGATGCAGCTTTCTTT. Its translation is CSAARRDAAFF. The V gene is TRBV20-1, the J gene TRBJ1-1; D is unclear. The CDR3 is 11 residues long. Between the trimmed V and J ends, which lost 6 bases and 10 bases, there was a span of 15 bases. Germline V gene sequence: CDR1 DFQATT, CDR2 SNEGSKA (reference sequence).

The V call is TRBV4-2, the J call TRBJ2-3, with 14 nucleotides matching TRBD2. The CDR3 has 19 residues. Germline-derived CDR1 and CDR2 are LGHNA and YNFKEQ. J was trimmed by 2 bases and V by 0 bases; bases with no gene match: 7. CDR3: CASSQEGTSGRLSTDTQYF. DNA of the CDR3: TGTGCCAGCAGCCAAGAGGGGACTAGCGGGAGATTATCCACAGATACGCAGTATTTT.

The chain's CDR3 is CASREGQTTDTQYF. DNA for the CDR3: TGCGCCAGCAGGGAGGGACAGACTACAGATACGCAGTATTTT. This chain links TRBV5-1 with TRBJ2-3, with D maybe TRBD1 (7 bases). The CDR3 length is 14 residues. Germline CDR1 reads SGHRS; CDR2 reads YFSETQ. Trimming left V 5 bases short and J 3 bases short, with 13 bases between.

The chain has TRBV28 and TRBJ1-1; 9 bases line up with TRBD1. Germline lookup yields CDR1 MDHEN and CDR2 SYDVKM. This CDR3 has 13 residues. V lost 6 bases to trimming and J lost 4 bases; unmatched junction nucleotides: 3. CDR3 coding DNA: TGTGCCAGCAGACAGGGGGCGAGCACTGAAGCTTTCTTT. This sequence encodes CASRQGASTEAFF.

The genes are TRBV25-1 and TRBJ2-1; TRBD2 matches 8 bases. CDR1 MGHDK and CDR2 SYGVNS come from the germline V gene. The CDR3 totals 15 residues. With V trimmed by 2 bases and J by 4 bases, 4 bases remained unmatched. CDR3 in amino acids: CASSEELADYNEQFF. Here the CDR3 DNA reads TGTGCCAGCAGTGAAGAACTAGCGGATTACAATGAGCAGTTCTTC. Variable domain in full (rest from reference TRBV25-1 and TRBJ2-1): EADIYQTPRYLVIGTGKKITLECSQTMGHDKMYWYQQDPGMELHLIHYSYGVNSTEKGDLSSESTVSRIRTEHFPLTLESARPSHTSQYLCASSEELADYNEQFFGPGTRLTVL.

This chain uses TRBV7-6 with TRBJ2-7, with TRBD1 matching over 7 bases. V gave up 3 bases and J gave up 9 bases; unmatched junction bases: 11. Germline V gene lookup returns CDR1 SGHVS and CDR2 FNYEAQ. This CDR3 region has 14 residues. The CDR3: CASSFGQAASVQYF. As DNA, the CDR3 is TGTGCCAGCAGCTTCGGACAGGCGGCATCAGTGCAGTACTTC.

The V and J genes are TRBV6-6 and TRBJ1-2; D remains unclear. Trimming took off 0 bases at V and 4 bases at J, with 12 bases between the two ends. In germline, CDR1 is MNHNY, CDR2 SVGAGI (reference sequence). CDR3 length: 15 amino acids. CDR3 coding DNA: TGTGCCAGCAGTTACTCCGGGGAGAGCGGCTATGGCTACACCTTC. Amino acid sequence: CASSYSGESGYGYTF.

This clone was detected once. An end of the junction differs from the germline gene, which may be a read error. The rearrangement uses TRBV7-2 and TRBJ1-6; a weak D match, TRBD1 (6 bases). Per the germline V gene, CDR1 is SGHTA and CDR2 is FQGNSA. This CDR3 contains 13 residues. In DNA, the CDR3 is TGTGCCGGCAGCAAGGGGGACGAGTCACCCCTCCACTTT. Its translation is CAGSKGDESPLHF.

The V call is TRBV29-1, the J call TRBJ2-3, with TRBD1 matching over 7 bases. V shed 0 bases, J shed 1 base, and the junction held 7 bases outside the gene matches. The germline V gene has CDR1 SQVTM and CDR2 ANQGSEA. The CDR3 totals 16 residues. CDR3: CSVEEDRDRRTDTQYF. CDR3 DNA sequence: TGCAGCGTTGAAGAGGATCGGGACAGACGCACAGATACGCAGTATTTT.

The chain couples TRBV29-1 to TRBJ1-5; the D gene is possibly TRBD1 (6 bases). The germline gives CDR1 SQVTM, CDR2 ANQGSEA. The CDR3 covers 14 residues. V dropped 4 bases and J dropped 0 bases, with 10 bases sitting between them. In nucleotides, the CDR3 is TGCAGCGTTGTTTGGGGGCCTAGCAATCAGCCCCAGCATTTT. This codes for CSVVWGPSNQPQHF.

The genes are TRBV6-1 and TRBJ1-1; TRBD1 is a possible D gene (5 bases). This CDR3 has 14 amino acids. Germline CDR1 MNHNS, CDR2 SASEGT. V lost 6 bases, J lost 1 base, and 12 bases lay in between. Here the CDR3 reads CASSESTENTEAFF. The CDR3 DNA is TGTGCCAGCAGCGAATCGACAGAGAACACTGAAGCTTTCTTT.

This chain links TRBV25-1 with TRBJ1-5, with D possibly TRBD1 on 6 matching bases. Trimming cost V 5 bases and J 4 bases, with 9 bases left between them. The CDR3 is made up of 13 amino acids. Germline V gene sequence: CDR1 MGHDK, CDR2 SYGVNS. The chain's CDR3 is CASSRGNNQPQHF. The CDR3 DNA follows: TGTGCCAGCAGTAGGGGGAATAATCAGCCCCAGCATTTT.

The rearrangement links TRBV12-5 to TRBJ1-1, with no clear D. The CDR3 loop spans 14 amino acids. With 5 bases removed from V and 1 base from J, the gap between germline ends came to 11 bases. The germline CDR1 and CDR2 sequences are LGHNT and FRNRAP. The CDR3 region is CASGTSSKNTEAFF. CDR3 in DNA: TGTGCTAGTGGTACCTCGAGCAAGAACACTGAAGCTTTCTTT.

This chain joins TRBV6-5 and TRBJ2-2, with TRBD2 matching over 7 bases. This CDR3 spans 14 amino acids. Germline values: CDR1 MNHEY, CDR2 SVGAGI. Germline trimming cut 7 bases from V and 0 bases from J; bases unmatched to any gene: 2. CDR3 residues: CASTTSTNTGELFF. CDR3 coding DNA: TGTGCCAGCACGACTAGCACGAACACCGGGGAGCTGTTTTTT.

This rearrangement joins TRBV18 to TRBJ2-7, with D tentatively TRBD1 (5 bases). V lost 4 bases and J 5 bases, leaving 6 bases between the germline ends. The germline CDR1 and CDR2 sequences are KGHSH and LQKENI. CDR3 length: 11 residues. CDR3 nucleotides: TGTGCCAGCTCACTAGGGGACGAGCAGTACTTC. It yields the protein CASSLGDEQYF. The full variable domain, rest sourced from reference TRBV18 and TRBJ2-7, is NAGVMQNPRHLVRRRGQEARLRCSPMKGHSHVYWYRQLPEEGLKFMVYLQKENIIDESGMPKERFSAEFPKEGPSILRIQQVVRGDSAAYFCASSLGDEQYFGPGTRLTVT.

This clone was seen once. This chain links TRBV19 with TRBJ1-1, with a weak D call TRBD1 (6 bases). This CDR3 is 18 amino acids long. Trimming removed 6 bases from V and 0 bases from J, with 23 bases in between. Germline CDR1 and CDR2: LNHDA and SQIVND (reference sequence). The CDR3 region is CASSVDLGQITLNTEAFF. CDR3 bases: TGTGCCAGTAGCGTAGATCTAGGACAGATTACTTTGAACACTGAAGCTTTCTTT.

V and J are TRBV9 and TRBJ2-1; D might be TRBD2 (7 bases). Trimming removed 0 bases at V and 4 bases at J, with 11 bases between. This CDR3 spans 15 amino acids. CDR1 and CDR2 from the germline V gene are SGDLS and YYNGEE. The chain's CDR3 is CASSVEGGQYNEQFF. CDR3 nucleotides: TGTGCCAGCAGCGTAGAGGGGGGGCAATACAATGAGCAGTTCTTC.

This chain links TRBV28 with TRBJ1-5; maybe TRBD1 (6 bases). CDR1 is MDHEN and CDR2 is SYDVKM in the germline V gene. Trimming shortened V by 6 bases and J by 5 bases, and 20 bases separated the two germline ends. The CDR3 is made up of 16 amino acids. CDR3 sequence: CASSPTGRGGDQPQHF. DNA of the CDR3: TGTGCCAGCAGCCCCACTGGCAGGGGAGGGGATCAGCCCCAGCATTTT.

The V and J genes are TRBV5-1 and TRBJ2-5; D is perhaps TRBD2 (6 bases). This CDR3 is built from 14 residues. The germline gives CDR1 SGHRS, CDR2 YFSETQ. V was pared by 4 bases and J by 4 bases, with 14 bases between. The CDR3 coding sequence is TGCGCCAGCAGCGGCGGGGAGGCTGGAGAGACCCAGTACTTC. Translation gives CASSGGEAGETQYF.

The rearrangement joins TRBV28 to TRBJ1-2, with unresolved D. V was pared by 6 bases and J by 8 bases, with 10 bases between. The germline V gene encodes CDR1 MDHEN and CDR2 SYDVKM. CDR3 length: 11 residues. The CDR3 DNA reads TGTGCCAGCAGATTGGCGGAGGGCTACACCTTC. This codes for CASRLAEGYTF.

V and J are TRBV29-1 and TRBJ2-7; 8 bases are shared with TRBD1. The J segment lost 4 bases and the V segment lost 7 bases, leaving 15 bases of the junction unmatched. Germline CDR1 SQVTM, CDR2 ANQGSEA. This CDR3 is built from 15 residues. Here the CDR3 reads CSARDFGTGDYEQYF. The CDR3 DNA is TGCAGCGCCCGGGACTTCGGGACAGGAGATTACGAGCAGTACTTC.

The chain employs TRBV4-1 and TRBJ1-4; 7 nucleotides match TRBD1. The CDR3 length is 15 residues. J gave up 12 bases and V 2 bases, and 12 bases lay outside the gene matches. Germline V lookup: CDR1 MGHRA, CDR2 YSYEKL. CDR3 DNA sequence: TGCGCCAGCAGCCAAACGACAGGGTCGGGGTGGCAACTGTTTTTT. This translates into CASSQTTGSGWQLFF.

The gene calls are TRBV10-1 and TRBJ2-1, with 11 positions matching TRBD2. Germline V gives CDR1 WNHNN, CDR2 SYGVQD (reference sequence). The CDR3 has 15 residues. Losses at the gene ends were 6 bases for V and 5 bases for J; bases not matched to a gene: 6. The CDR3, as DNA: TGCGCCAGCAGCCAGTCTAGCGGGGGGAACAATGAGCAGTTCTTC. It is translated as CASSQSSGGNNEQFF.

J is TRBJ2-3 and V is TRBV5-1; the match to TRBD2 covers 8 bases. The CDR3 sequence is 15 residues long. Germline CDR1 and CDR2: SGHRS and YFSETQ. V shed 4 bases, J shed 3 bases, and the junction held 7 bases outside the gene matches. The CDR3 protein is CASSGGTRRTDTQYF. The CDR3 DNA reads TGCGCCAGCAGCGGGGGGACTAGGAGGACAGATACGCAGTATTTT.